This TCR beta chain stems from a study of monozygotic twins with inflammatory bowel disease. General study points: Diversity of TCRbeta measured by inverse Simpson was lower in IBD patients than in healthy co-twins.

Comments on this clonotype: Its matching antigen is unknown.

TCRdb processed the 5' RACE reads again and assigns one entry to each CDR3 protein, with no DNA. Found here are approximately 200,000 distinct CDR3 sequences; the top ten clones hold less than 9%. CDR1 and CDR2 from the germline V gene are SNHLY and FYNNEI. The CDR3 length is 17 residues. Total RNA isolation used whole blood (no T cell sorting was performed). The rearrangement uses TRBV2 and TRBJ2-5; the TRBD2 assignment by TCRdb is unverifiable without DNA. The sequenced material came from blood. This sequence was found in a human donor with ulcerative colitis or Crohn's disease, or a healthy co-twin of an affected twin (not recorded which). Here the CDR3 reads CASSGSLAGDRQETQYF.